The TCR beta chain under discussion was sequenced for a study of T-cell reconstitution after alpha-beta-depleted transplantation in children. Unique molecular identifiers were used to barcode this TCRbeta library. TCRdb re-derived calls from the PCR reads in MiXCR, one entry per CDR3 protein. The sample shows around 240,000 distinct CDR3 sequences, more than 7.5% of them seen only once. V was clipped by 4 bases and J by 4 bases; unmatched bases: 10. In germline, CDR1 is SGHRS, CDR2 YFSETQ. There are 15 residues in the CDR3. This clonotype was counted many times. This TCR was recovered from a human donor who donated a stem cell graft to a child with SCID. Sequences were derived from PBMCs from the stem cell graft donor, sampled from the stem cell graft. This chain joins TRBV5-1 and TRBJ2-7, with 8 bases identical to TRBD1. The CDR3 DNA reads as TGCGCCAGCAGCCCCCGAGACAGGGGACGATACGAGCAGTACTTC. Its protein is CASSPRDRGRYEQYF.